This T cell receptor (beta chain) derives from a study of blood T cell repertoires in COVID-19. As for the study in general: Italy, Spain and the United States were the sources of the convalescent and acute COVID-19 samples. T cells, B-cell-depleted T cells, or PBMCs supplied cDNA or gDNA.

Per the original data handling: Counts of nucleated cells, estimated from reference gene primer amplification, were obtained. The repertoire was sequenced with immunoSEQ multiplex PCR; TCRdb's copy has only in-frame clones and lacks some. V, J and clone size derive from that table, while D and trimming were established from the DNA sequence. The sample yields approximately 140,000 clones, roughly four fifths seen once. Only a few counts were recorded for this clone. V was clipped by 6 bases and J by 7 bases; unmatched bases: 7. The CDR3 is made up of 13 amino acids. CDR1 MNHNY and CDR2 SVGAGI come from the germline V gene (reference sequence).

The gene calls are TRBV6-6 and TRBJ2-7, with 9 bases that match TRBD1. This clonotype was sampled from a man aged 35-49 years with active or convalescent COVID-19. The sample comprised peripheral blood. The CDR3 loop is CASRNRGLEEQYF. CDR3 bases: TGTGCCAGCAGAAACAGGGGGCTCGAAGAGCAGTACTTC.